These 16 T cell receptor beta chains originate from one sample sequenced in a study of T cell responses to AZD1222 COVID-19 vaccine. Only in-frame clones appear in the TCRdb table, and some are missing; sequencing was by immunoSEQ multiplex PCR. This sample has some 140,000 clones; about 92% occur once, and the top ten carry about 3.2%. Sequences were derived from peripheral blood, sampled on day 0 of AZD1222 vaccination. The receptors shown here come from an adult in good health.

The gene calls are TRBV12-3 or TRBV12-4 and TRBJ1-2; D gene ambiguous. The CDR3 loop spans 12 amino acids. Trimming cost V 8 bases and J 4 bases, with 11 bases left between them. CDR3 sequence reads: CASLQDPYGYTF. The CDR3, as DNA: TGTGCCAGCCTACAAGACCCCTATGGCTACACCTTC.

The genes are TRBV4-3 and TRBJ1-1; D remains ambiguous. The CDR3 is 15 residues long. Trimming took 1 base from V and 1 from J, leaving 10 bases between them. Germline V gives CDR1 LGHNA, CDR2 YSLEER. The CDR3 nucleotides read TGCGCCAGCAGCCAAGTGTGGCAGTCGAACACTGAAGCTTTCTTT. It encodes CASSQVWQSNTEAFF.

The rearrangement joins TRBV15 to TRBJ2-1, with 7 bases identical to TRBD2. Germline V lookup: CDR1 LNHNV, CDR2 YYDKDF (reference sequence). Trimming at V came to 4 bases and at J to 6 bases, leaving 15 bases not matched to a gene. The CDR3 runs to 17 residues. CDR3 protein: CATSTLRSSGAGNEQFF. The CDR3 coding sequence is TGTGCCACCAGCACCCTGCGGTCTAGCGGTGCCGGCAATGAGCAGTTCTTC.

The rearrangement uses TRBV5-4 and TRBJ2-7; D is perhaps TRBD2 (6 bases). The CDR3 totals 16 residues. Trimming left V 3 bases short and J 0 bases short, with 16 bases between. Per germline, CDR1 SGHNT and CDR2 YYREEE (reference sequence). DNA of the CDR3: TGTGCCAGCAGCTACGGCCCTAGCGCTGGCTCCTACGAGCAGTACTTC. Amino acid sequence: CASSYGPSAGSYEQYF. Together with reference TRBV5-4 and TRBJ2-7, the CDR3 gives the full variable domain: ETGVTQSPTHLIKTRGQQVTLRCSSQSGHNTVSWYQQALGQGPQFIFQYYREEENGRGNFPPRFSGLQFPNYSSELNVNALELDDSALYLCASSYGPSAGSYEQYFGPGTRLTVT.

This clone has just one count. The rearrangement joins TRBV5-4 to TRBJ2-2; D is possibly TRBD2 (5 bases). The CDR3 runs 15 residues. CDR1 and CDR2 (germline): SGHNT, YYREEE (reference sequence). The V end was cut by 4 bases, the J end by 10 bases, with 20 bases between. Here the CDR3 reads CASSASTQQNEELFF. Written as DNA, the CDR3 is TGTGCCAGCAGCGCTAGCACCCAACAAAACGAGGAGCTGTTTTTT.

CDR3 region: CASGLGTGVQETQYF. The CDR3 DNA reads as TGTGCTAGTGGTTTGGGGACAGGGGTCCAAGAGACCCAGTACTTC. This chain connects TRBV12-5 to TRBJ2-5, with 9 bases aligning to TRBD1. The CDR3 totals 15 residues. Germline V lookup: CDR1 LGHNT, CDR2 FRNRAP. Trimming cost V 1 base and J 1 base; bases outside gene matches: 1.

The CDR3 coding sequence is TGTGCCAGCAGTTTAGTGGGCGGGGGGCAAGCTTTCTTT. As protein: CASSLVGGGQAFF. The rearrangement links TRBV27 to TRBJ1-1; D perhaps matches TRBD1 (6 bases). Germline V gene lookup returns CDR1 MNHEY and CDR2 SMNVEV (reference sequence). V was trimmed by 2 bases and J by 9 bases, leaving 13 bases between them. This CDR3 has 13 residues.

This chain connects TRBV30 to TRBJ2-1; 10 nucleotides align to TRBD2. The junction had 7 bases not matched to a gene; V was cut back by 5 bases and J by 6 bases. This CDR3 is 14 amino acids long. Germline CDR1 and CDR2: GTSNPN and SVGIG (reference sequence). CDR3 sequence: CAWVGLAGANEQFF. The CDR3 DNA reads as TGTGCCTGGGTAGGGCTAGCGGGAGCCAATGAGCAGTTCTTC.

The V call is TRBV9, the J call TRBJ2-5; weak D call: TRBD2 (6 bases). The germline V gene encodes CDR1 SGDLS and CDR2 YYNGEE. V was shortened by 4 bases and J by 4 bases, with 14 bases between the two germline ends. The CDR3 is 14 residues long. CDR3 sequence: CASSLRPGGETQYF. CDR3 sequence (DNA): TGTGCCAGCAGCCTCCGTCCCGGGGGAGAGACCCAGTACTTC.

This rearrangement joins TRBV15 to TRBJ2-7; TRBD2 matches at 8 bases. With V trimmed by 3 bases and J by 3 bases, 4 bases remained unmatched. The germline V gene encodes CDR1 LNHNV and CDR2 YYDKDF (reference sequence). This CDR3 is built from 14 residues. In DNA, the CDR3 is TGTGCCACCAGCAGGGCTAGCGGGTACTACGAGCAGTACTTC. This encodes CATSRASGYYEQYF.

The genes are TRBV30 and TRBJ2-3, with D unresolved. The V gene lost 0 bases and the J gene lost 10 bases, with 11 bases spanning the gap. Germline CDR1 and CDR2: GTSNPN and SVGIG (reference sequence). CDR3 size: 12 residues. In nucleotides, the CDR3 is TGTGCCTGGAGTGTAACCACCAGTGCGCAGTATTTT. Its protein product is CAWSVTTSAQYF.

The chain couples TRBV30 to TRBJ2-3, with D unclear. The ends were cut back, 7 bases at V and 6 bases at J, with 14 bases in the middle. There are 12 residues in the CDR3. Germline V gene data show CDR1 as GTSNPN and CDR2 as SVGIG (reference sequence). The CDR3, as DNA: TGTGCCTATCGCCCTACAGTGGATACGCAGTATTTT. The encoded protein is CAYRPTVDTQYF. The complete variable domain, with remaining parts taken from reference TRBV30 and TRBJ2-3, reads SQTIHQWPATLVQPVGSPLSLECTVEGTSNPNLYWYRQAAGRGLQLLFYSVGIGQISSEVPQNLSASRPQDRQFILSSKKLLLSDSGFYLCAYRPTVDTQYFGPGTRLTVL.

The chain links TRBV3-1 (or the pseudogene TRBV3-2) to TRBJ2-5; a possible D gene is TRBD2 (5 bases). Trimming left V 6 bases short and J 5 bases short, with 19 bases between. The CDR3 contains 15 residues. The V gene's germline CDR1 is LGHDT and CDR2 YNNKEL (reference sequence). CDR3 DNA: TGTGCCAGCAGACCTCGTGGGAGTGCGGAGGAGACCCAGTACTTC. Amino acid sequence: CASRPRGSAEETQYF.

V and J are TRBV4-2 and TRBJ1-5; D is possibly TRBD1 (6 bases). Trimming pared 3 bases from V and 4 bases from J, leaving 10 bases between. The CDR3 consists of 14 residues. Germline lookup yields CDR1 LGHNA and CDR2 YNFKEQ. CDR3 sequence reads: CASSQGAANQPQHF. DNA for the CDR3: TGTGCCAGCAGCCAGGGGGCGGCGAATCAGCCCCAGCATTTT.

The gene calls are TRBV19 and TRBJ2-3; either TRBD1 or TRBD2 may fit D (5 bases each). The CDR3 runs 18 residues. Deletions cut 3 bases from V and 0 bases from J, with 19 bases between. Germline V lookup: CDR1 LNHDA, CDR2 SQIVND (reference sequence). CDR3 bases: TGTGCCAGTAGTATCCGCGCTGAACCGGGACCAAGCACAGATACGCAGTATTTT. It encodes CASSIRAEPGPSTDTQYF.

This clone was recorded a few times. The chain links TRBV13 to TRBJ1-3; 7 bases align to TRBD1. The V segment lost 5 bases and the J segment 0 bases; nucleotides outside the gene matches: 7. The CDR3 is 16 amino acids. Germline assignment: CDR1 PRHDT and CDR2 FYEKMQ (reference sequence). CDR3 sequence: CASSKQGSPSGNTIYF. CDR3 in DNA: TGTGCCAGCAGCAAACAGGGGTCTCCCTCTGGAAACACCATATATTTT.